Presented here are 23 T cell receptor beta chains from one specimen sequenced in a study of blood T cell repertoires in COVID-19. The assay was immunoSEQ multiplex PCR, and TCRdb's table has in-frame clones only and misses some. The data hold some 150,000 clones, with around 89% observed a single time. The sample consisted of peripheral blood. The source is a man aged 55-75 years with active or convalescent COVID-19.

The rearrangement links TRBV2 to TRBJ1-2; TRBD1 is a possible D gene (5 bases). The CDR3 totals 13 residues. Germline V gene data show CDR1 as SNHLY and CDR2 as FYNNEI. Between the trimmed V and J ends, which lost 2 bases and 8 bases, there was a span of 12 bases. In DNA form, the CDR3 reads TGTGCCAGCAGTGAATGGCCAGGGTGGGGCTACACCTTC. It translates to CASSEWPGWGYTF.

The gene calls are TRBV6-2 or TRBV6-3 and TRBJ2-5, with 10 bases fitting TRBD2. V was pared by 4 bases and J by 2 bases, with 7 bases of the junction left unmatched. Germline lookup yields CDR1 MNHEY and CDR2 SVGEGT. CDR3 length equals 16 residues. The CDR3 DNA sequence: TGTGCCAGCAGTTTCGACTTAGCGGGGGGACAAGAGACCCAGTACTTC. Translating gives CASSFDLAGGQETQYF.

Turning to this clone: At one end, the junction sequence differs from germline, possibly due to a read error. This chain uses TRBV2 with TRBJ2-7; the D gene is possibly TRBD1 (6 bases). Germline assignment: CDR1 SNHLY and CDR2 FYNNEI. CDR3 length: 17 residues. The CDR3 bases are TGTGCCAGCAGGGAAGGGTGGCAGGGGACCTTCTCCTACGAGCAGTACTTC. Translating it yields CASREGWQGTFSYEQYF.

V is TRBV7-3 and J is TRBJ2-3; D gene unclear. Between the trimmed V and J ends, which lost 3 bases and 4 bases, there was a span of 8 bases. The CDR3 runs to 13 residues. From germline, CDR1 is SGHTA and CDR2 FQGTGA. The CDR3 sequence is CASSFEVSDTQYF. For the CDR3, the DNA is TGTGCCAGCAGCTTCGAGGTGTCAGATACGCAGTATTTT.

This clone has a single count. The chain employs TRBV30 and TRBJ1-2, with 10 bases fitting TRBD1. This CDR3 spans 14 amino acids. V shed 2 bases and J 3 bases; nucleotides not matched to a gene: 3. The germline CDR1 and CDR2 sequences are GTSNPN and SVGIG (reference sequence). The CDR3 spells CAWSKTGGDYGYTF. The CDR3 nucleotides read TGTGCCTGGAGTAAGACAGGGGGCGACTATGGCTACACCTTC.

This clone was seen more than once but under ten times. V and J are TRBV25-1 and TRBJ1-1, with D perhaps matching TRBD1 (6 bases). CDR3 length: 15 amino acids. From germline, CDR1 is MGHDK and CDR2 SYGVNS. Deletions cut 3 bases from V and 4 bases from J, with 15 bases between. The CDR3 DNA follows: TGTGCCAGCAGTGAGCCGGGGGCGGGGGTCACTGAAGCTTTCTTT. This encodes CASSEPGAGVTEAFF.

This sequence joins TRBV7-9 and TRBJ1-2; TRBD1 matches 7 bases. V trimming: 3 bases; J trimming: 8 bases; junction bases outside the gene matches: 9. The CDR3 has 14 amino acids. Germline V gene lookup returns CDR1 SEHNR and CDR2 FQNEAQ (reference sequence). CDR3 DNA sequence: TGTGCCAGCAGCTTCTCTGAGGGGGCTAGGGGCTACACCTTC. The encoded protein is CASSFSEGARGYTF.

V and J are TRBV6-1 and TRBJ2-5; 9 positions agree with TRBD2. Germline V gene sequence: CDR1 MNHNS, CDR2 SASEGT. The CDR3 consists of 16 residues. After removal of 4 bases from V and 1 base from J, the junction contained 7 bases not matched to a gene. DNA for the CDR3: TGTGCCAGCAGTGTGGGAGCGGGGGGACCCCAAGAGACCCAGTACTTC. It encodes CASSVGAGGPQETQYF.

The chain uses TRBV11-3 and TRBJ2-3, with 7 bases lining up with TRBD1. V lost 4 bases to trimming and J lost 4 bases; unmatched junction nucleotides: 11. The CDR3 has 16 residues. Germline V CDR1 and CDR2: SGHNT, YENEEA. CDR3 bases: TGTGCCAGCAGCTCCCCCGTAGGACAGGTCTCAGATACGCAGTATTTT. This gives the protein CASSSPVGQVSDTQYF.

V gene TRBV6-2 or TRBV6-3 combines with J gene TRBJ2-2; TRBD2 agrees at 7 bases. The trim removed 2 bases at V and 0 bases at J, leaving 9 bases unmatched. Germline CDR1 is MNHEY and CDR2 is SVGEGT. The CDR3 is made up of 18 amino acids. Here the CDR3 DNA reads TGTGCCAGCAGTTACCCTCGGGCTCTAGCGGCGAACACCGGGGAGCTGTTTTTT. Translated: CASSYPRALAANTGELFF.

The chain employs TRBV5-1 and TRBJ1-2, with D unresolved. Trimming cost V 3 bases and J 0 bases, with 9 bases left between them. The CDR3 is 14 amino acids. Per the germline V gene, CDR1 is SGHRS and CDR2 is YFSETQ. This chain's CDR3 is CASSSGGSNYGYTF. The CDR3 DNA reads TGCGCCAGCAGCTCCGGCGGGTCTAACTATGGCTACACCTTC.

The J gene is TRBJ2-5, the V gene TRBV7-2; the D gene is possibly TRBD2 (6 bases). The germline V gene encodes CDR1 SGHTA and CDR2 FQGNSA. The ends were cut back, 2 bases at V and 6 bases at J, with 10 bases in the middle. This CDR3 contains 13 residues. The CDR3: CASSLYGGKTQYF. The CDR3 bases are TGTGCCAGCAGCTTATACGGGGGAAAGACCCAGTACTTC.

The rearrangement links TRBV5-6 to TRBJ1-4; 7 nucleotides agree with TRBD1. From germline, CDR1 is SGHDT and CDR2 YYEEEE. The junction had 17 bases not matched to a gene; V was cut back by 4 bases and J by 11 bases. CDR3 length: 16 amino acids. CDR3 amino acids: CASSPKGQWESWKLFF. In nucleotides, the CDR3 is TGTGCCAGCAGCCCAAAGGGACAGTGGGAGAGTTGGAAACTGTTTTTT.

This chain uses TRBV6-1 with TRBJ2-3; D is unresolved. This CDR3 region has 16 residues. Trimming took off 2 bases at V and 0 bases at J, with 12 bases between the two ends. Germline loops: CDR1 MNHNS, CDR2 SASEGT. This chain's CDR3 is CASSESAGTSTDTQYF. CDR3 DNA sequence: TGTGCCAGCAGTGAATCGGCAGGTACTAGCACAGATACGCAGTATTTT.

The chain couples TRBV9 to TRBJ1-4; TRBD1 aligns across 9 bases. This CDR3 is 15 amino acids long. Germline V CDR1 and CDR2: SGDLS, YYNGEE. The junction had 7 bases not matched to a gene; V was cut back by 2 bases and J by 8 bases. Here the CDR3 DNA reads TGTGCCAGCAGCGTCGGGACAGGGTTGGGCGAAAAACTGTTTTTT. Protein: CASSVGTGLGEKLFF.

The rearrangement uses TRBV19 and TRBJ1-1; TRBD1 matches 7 bases. The germline V gene encodes CDR1 LNHDA and CDR2 SQIVND (reference sequence). This CDR3 spans 13 amino acids. J lost 2 bases, V lost 8 bases, and 5 bases had no gene match. The CDR3 DNA reads TGTGCCAGTCGGGGACAGCTTAACACTGAAGCTTTCTTT. Translation: CASRGQLNTEAFF.

This clone was found once. The chain links TRBV11-2 to TRBJ1-2; D uncertain. CDR1 is SGHAT and CDR2 is FQNNGV in the germline V gene. This CDR3 region has 14 residues. The V end was cut by 3 bases, the J end by 0 bases, with 8 bases between. CDR3 DNA sequence: TGTGCCAGCAGCTTTTCGCGATCTAACTATGGCTACACCTTC. Protein: CASSFSRSNYGYTF.

The V call is TRBV5-5, the J call TRBJ1-5; no firm D call. Germline-derived CDR1 and CDR2 are SGHKS and YYEKEE (reference sequence). The CDR3 covers 14 residues. With 0 bases removed from V and 7 bases from J, the gap between germline ends came to 11 bases. CDR3: CASSLGAGEQPQHF. CDR3 sequence (DNA): TGTGCCAGCAGCTTGGGGGCTGGGGAGCAGCCCCAGCATTTT.

The V and J genes are TRBV24-1 and TRBJ2-1; 9 nucleotides match TRBD2. There are 16 residues in the CDR3. V was pared by 4 bases and J by 8 bases, with 11 bases of the junction left unmatched. Per germline, CDR1 KGHDR and CDR2 SFDVKD. CDR3 amino acids: CATSDPIAGVKYEQFF. For the CDR3, the DNA is TGTGCCACCAGTGACCCGATAGCGGGAGTTAAATATGAGCAGTTCTTC.

V and J are TRBV7-2 and TRBJ1-1; D is perhaps TRBD1 (5 bases). The CDR3 has 14 residues. V was cut by 8 bases and J by 4 bases, with 17 bases left in between. Germline CDR1 reads SGHTA; CDR2 reads FQGNSA. The CDR3 sequence: CASGRQGWGTEAFF. For the CDR3, the DNA is TGTGCCAGCGGTCGTCAGGGCTGGGGCACTGAAGCTTTCTTT.

This sequence joins TRBV7-3 and TRBJ1-4, with TRBD1 matching 9 bases. Germline V gene data show CDR1 as SGHTA and CDR2 as FQGTGA. Trimming removed 3 bases from V and 0 bases from J; junction bases left unmatched: 5. There are 17 residues in the CDR3. The CDR3 protein is CASSLTGGAATNEKLFF. For the CDR3, the DNA is TGTGCCAGCAGCTTGACAGGGGGAGCAGCAACTAATGAAAAACTGTTTTTT.

This chain uses TRBV30 with TRBJ2-2, with 14 bases lining up with TRBD2. The ends lost 5 bases at V and 4 bases at J; junction bases unmatched: 6. Per germline, CDR1 GTSNPN and CDR2 SVGIG (reference sequence). CDR3 size: 16 residues. CDR3 sequence: CAWHPGLAGVTGELFF. In DNA, the CDR3 is TGTGCCTGGCACCCGGGACTAGCGGGGGTCACCGGGGAGCTGTTTTTT.

This chain links TRBV30 with TRBJ2-2, with 7 bases identical to TRBD1. The CDR3 totals 16 residues. Germline loops: CDR1 GTSNPN, CDR2 SVGIG (reference sequence). V shed 2 bases and J 2 bases; nucleotides not matched to a gene: 8. The CDR3 nucleotides read TGTGCCTGGAGTACCAAGGGACAGTCAAACACCGGGGAGCTGTTTTTT. Encoded protein: CAWSTKGQSNTGELFF.